The following is a T cell receptor (beta chain) sequence with its context. The sample is drawn from a study of shared clonotypes between healthy human individuals. The method was immunoSEQ multiplex PCR; TCRdb's version includes in-frame clones alone and lacks a portion of them. The sample gives roughly 500,000 clones, roughly 80% of which show up once; about 12% is in the top ten. The CDR3 covers 14 residues. Losses at the gene ends were 6 bases for V and 3 bases for J; bases not matched to a gene: 4. The germline CDR1 and CDR2 sequences are MDHEN and SYDVKM. The J gene is TRBJ2-7, the V gene TRBV28; 11 bases line up with TRBD2. The sequencing sample was made of PBMCs. The sequence was obtained from a woman in her forties in good health. Some clones in this sample may be carry-over from other donors' samples. This chain's CDR3 is CASSLTSGNYEQYF. CDR3 in DNA: TGTGCCAGCAGCCTGACTAGCGGGAACTACGAGCAGTACTTC. Full variable domain (remainder filled in from reference TRBV28 and TRBJ2-7): DVKVTQSSRYLVKRTGEKVFLECVQDMDHENMFWYRQDPGLGLRLIYFSYDVKMKEKGDIPEGYSVSREKKERFSLILESASTNQTSMYLCASSLTSGNYEQYFGPGTRLTVT.